A selection of T cell receptor beta chains follows, all from one sample in a study of patients and donors after allogeneic stem cell transplantation. A single record per CDR3 protein comes from TCRdb applying MiXCR to the RT-PCR reads. Of some 230,000 distinct CDR3 sequences listed, 13% to 15% are singletons. Sequenced: blood, either unsorted or a sorted T cell fraction (not recorded which). The receptors stem from a human donor who was either an allogeneic HSCT recipient or a stem cell or donor lymphocyte infusion donor (not recorded which). It is not recorded whose cells these are; they may come from a transplant donor. Both conserved end residues are part of each CDR3. D genes are given only for firm matches. Rows may omit the clone size; those that give it use once, few, many or a size class.

D gene,clone size,V gene,J gene,CDR3 DNA,CDR3 protein
TRBD2,many,TRBV5-1,TRBJ2-5,TGCGCCAGCAGCTTGACTAGCGGGTACCAAGAGACCCAGTACTTC,CASSLTSGYQETQYF
TRBD1,.,TRBV7-2,TRBJ1-6,TGTGCCAGCAGCTCGGGACAGGGGGGTATCAATTCACCCCTCCACTTT,CASSSGQGGINSPLHF
TRBD1,many,TRBV19,TRBJ1-3,TGTGCCAGTACCAATTCCCGGGACAGCAGCTCTGGAAACACCATATATTTT,CASTNSRDSSSGNTIYF
.,.,TRBV11-2,TRBJ1-1,TGTGCCAGCAGCTTATGGATAGACAGGAACACTGAAGCTTTCTTT,CASSLWIDRNTEAFF
TRBD2,many,TRBV5-1,TRBJ2-1,TGCGCCAGCGGCAAGCGGGAGGGCCTCTTCAATGAGCAGTTCTTC,CASGKREGLFNEQFF
.,.,TRBV5-1,TRBJ1-1,TGCGCCAGCAGCTTGGTGGCCACAGCCACTGAAGCTTTCTTT,CASSLVATATEAFF
TRBD1,few,TRBV9,TRBJ1-3,TGTGCCAGCAGCGTAGTGGGACAGAGCTCTGGAAACACCATATATTTT,CASSVVGQSSGNTIYF
.,.,TRBV4-3,TRBJ1-2,TGCGCCAGCAGCCAAGATCTCGCGTACAGCCTGTATGGCTACACCTTC,CASSQDLAYSLYGYTF
TRBD1,few,TRBV10-2,TRBJ2-5,TGCGCCAGCAAGGGGGCGCGAGAGACCCAGTACTTC,CASKGARETQYF
TRBD1,.,TRBV12-3/TRBV12-4,TRBJ1-4,TGTGCCAGCAGTTGGACAGGGAGGGAAGAAAAACTGTTTTTT,CASSWTGREEKLFF
TRBD1,.,TRBV20-1,TRBJ2-5,TGCAGTGCTTCTCTGCTACAGGGGTCGGGAGAGACCCAGTACTTC,CSASLLQGSGETQYF
TRBD2,.,TRBV12-3/TRBV12-4,TRBJ2-1,TGTGCCAGCGGAATGTTGGGGGGAGGGTACAATGAGCAGTTCTTC,CASGMLGGGYNEQFF
TRBD1,few,TRBV19,TRBJ1-1,TGTGCCAGTAGTATAGATGGTACGACAGGGTACGCTGAAGCTTTCTTT,CASSIDGTTGYAEAFF
.,.,TRBV4-3,TRBJ1-5,TGCGCCAGCAGCCAGAGCCCAGGGGACAATCAGCCCCAGCATTTT,CASSQSPGDNQPQHF
.,.,TRBV2,TRBJ1-3,TGTGCCAGCTCCTGGAGCCACTCTGGAAACACCATATATTTT,CASSWSHSGNTIYF
.,few,TRBV5-6,TRBJ1-1,TGTGCCAGCACCCTACAGGGATGGAGCACTGAAGCTTTCTTT,CASTLQGWSTEAFF
TRBD1,.,TRBV5-1,TRBJ1-1,TGCGCCAGCAGCTCAGGACAGGGGTCTTCTCCGAACACTGAAGCTTTCTTT,CASSSGQGSSPNTEAFF
.,few,TRBV7-3,TRBJ2-1,TGTGCCAGCAGCTTAACGTTAACAGGGTGGCAGTTCTTC,CASSLTLTGWQFF
.,.,TRBV20-1,TRBJ2-1,TGCAGTGCTAGGTTGATTCGGGGTTCCTACAATGAGCAGTTCTTC,CSARLIRGSYNEQFF
TRBD2,.,TRBV5-1,TRBJ2-1,TGCGCCAGCGGGGCGGGGGGCCTCTTCAATGAGCAGTTCTTC,CASGAGGLFNEQFF
.,.,TRBV4-1,TRBJ1-4,TGCGCCAGCAGCCAGGAAAGAAGCGAAAAACTGTTTTTT,CASSQERSEKLFF
TRBD2,many,TRBV3-1,TRBJ2-7,TGTGCCAGCAGCCAATGGGGACTAGCGGGAGGGCCCTCCTCCTACGAGCAGTACTTC,CASSQWGLAGGPSSYEQYF
.,few,TRBV2,TRBJ1-3,TGTGCCAGCAGTGAAACACTCTTCTCTGGAAACACCATATATTTT,CASSETLFSGNTIYF
.,.,TRBV3-1,TRBJ2-3,TGTGCCAGCAGCCAAGATGGGTCCGGGGTCACAGATACGCAGTATTTT,CASSQDGSGVTDTQYF
.,.,TRBV2,TRBJ2-3,TGTGCCAGCAGTGAGTTCACAGATACGCAGTATTTT,CASSEFTDTQYF
.,.,TRBV29-1,TRBJ1-5,TGCAGCGTAGCGGACAGTCTCTCAAAGGGCCAGCATTTT,CSVADSLSKGQHF
TRBD2,few,TRBV5-4,TRBJ2-1,TGTGCCAGCAGCACACCGACTAGCGGGCACAATGAGCAGTTCTTC,CASSTPTSGHNEQFF
.,few,TRBV24-1,TRBJ2-1,TGTGCCACCAGTGATTTGACAGTAAATGAGCAGTTCTTC,CATSDLTVNEQFF
TRBD1,many,TRBV12-3/TRBV12-4,TRBJ1-5,TGTGCCAGCAGTTGGTCCGGGACAGGTAATTTAGCCCAGCATTTT,CASSWSGTGNLAQHF
.,.,TRBV27,TRBJ2-5,TGTGCCTCCCGAGGGGCGGGGGCTTTCCAAGAGACCCAGTACTTC,CASRGAGAFQETQYF
.,few,TRBV20-1,TRBJ1-1,TGCAGTGCTAGAGGTGGGCAGGGTATTATTTCGTCTGAAGCTTTCTTT,CSARGGQGIISSEAFF
TRBD2,few,TRBV7-8,TRBJ2-2,TGTGCCAGCCACCAGCATGTGAGCGGGAGTGGGTCCGGGGAGCTGTTTTTT,CASHQHVSGSGSGELFF
TRBD2,.,TRBV7-6,TRBJ2-1,TGTGCCAGCAGCTCAAAGACTAGCGGGAGGGTCTCCTACAATGAGCAGTTCTTC,CASSSKTSGRVSYNEQFF
.,many,TRBV12-3/TRBV12-4,TRBJ1-2,TGTGCCAGCAGTCCTCAAGGGGGGGTGAGCTATGGCTACACCTTC,CASSPQGGVSYGYTF
.,.,TRBV18,TRBJ2-2,TGTGCCAGCTCCGCCCCATTTCTCGGACCCGGGGAGCTGTTTTTT,CASSAPFLGPGELFF
.,.,TRBV20-1,TRBJ1-4,TGCAGTGCGAACGGACTCGCAATAGGTGAAAAACTGTTTTTT,CSANGLAIGEKLFF
.,.,TRBV7-2,TRBJ1-3,TGTGCCAGCAGCGGACCTGTTCGAAACACCATATATTTT,CASSGPVRNTIYF
.,many,TRBV20-1,TRBJ2-1,TGCAGTGCTTCCAGGGGGGGGAATGAGCAGTTCTTC,CSASRGGNEQFF
.,.,TRBV3-1,TRBJ1-4,TGTGCCAGCAGCGAAAGGAAGGGATACGAAGAAAAACTGTTTTTT,CASSERKGYEEKLFF
.,.,TRBV10-3,TRBJ1-1,TGTGCCATCAGGGAGGACGGCTTAGGTGAAGCTTTCTTT,CAIREDGLGEAFF
.,few,TRBV3-1,TRBJ2-7,TGTGCCAGCAGCCAAGAGCCATCCGAGCAGTACTTC,CASSQEPSEQYF
.,many,TRBV12-3/TRBV12-4,TRBJ2-3,TGTGCCAGCACGCGGGGTAGCACAGATACGCAGTATTTT,CASTRGSTDTQYF
TRBD1,few,TRBV6-5,TRBJ2-3,TGTGCCAGCAGTTCCGGACAGGGGCACACCTCTTTCACAGATACGCAGTATTTT,CASSSGQGHTSFTDTQYF
.,few,TRBV5-1,TRBJ2-3,TGCGCCAGCAGCATGGACAGCCGGATACATACGCAGTATTTT,CASSMDSRIHTQYF
.,.,TRBV9,TRBJ2-1,TGTGCCAGCAGCACTAGCCCCTCTTACAATGAGCAGTTCTTC,CASSTSPSYNEQFF
.,many,TRBV6-6,TRBJ1-2,TGTGCCAGCACACACTCCAACTATGGCTACACCTTC,CASTHSNYGYTF
.,few,TRBV23-1,TRBJ1-5,TGCGCCAGCCGCCTCCCGCGTCAGCATTTT,CASRLPRQHF
.,many,TRBV12-3/TRBV12-4,TRBJ1-4,TGTGCCAGCAGCCAGACAGGCGGGAGTGAAAAACTGTTTTTT,CASSQTGGSEKLFF
.,few,TRBV19,TRBJ2-1,TGTGCCAGTAGTTCCCGGACTATCTACAATGAGCAGTTCTTC,CASSSRTIYNEQFF
.,.,TRBV5-6,TRBJ2-2,TGTGCCAGCAGTTTCTATGGGAACGCGAACACCGGGGAGCTGTTTTTT,CASSFYGNANTGELFF
TRBD1,.,TRBV12-3/TRBV12-4,TRBJ1-5,TGTGCCAGCAGGATCGGGACAGATAATCAGCCCCAGCATTTT,CASRIGTDNQPQHF
.,many,TRBV9,TRBJ1-1,TGTGCCAGCAGCGTAGGACCTGGGGGGAACGCAGGCACTGAAGCTTTCTTT,CASSVGPGGNAGTEAFF
.,.,TRBV7-9,TRBJ2-3,TGTGCTTCGGGGCCGGGGAGAAGCACAGATACGCAGTATTTT,CASGPGRSTDTQYF